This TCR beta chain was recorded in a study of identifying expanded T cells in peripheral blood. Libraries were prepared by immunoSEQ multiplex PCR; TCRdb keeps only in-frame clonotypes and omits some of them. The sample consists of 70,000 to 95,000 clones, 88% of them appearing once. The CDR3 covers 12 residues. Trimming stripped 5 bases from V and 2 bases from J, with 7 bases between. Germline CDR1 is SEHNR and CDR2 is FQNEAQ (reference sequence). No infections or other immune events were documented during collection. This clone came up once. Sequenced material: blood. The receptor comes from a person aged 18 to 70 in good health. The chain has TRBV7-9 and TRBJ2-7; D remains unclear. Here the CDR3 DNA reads TGTGCCAGCAGCCACAGCCCCTACGAGCAGTACTTC. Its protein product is CASSHSPYEQYF.